The source of this T cell receptor beta chain is a study of T-cell reconstitution after alpha-beta-depleted transplantation in children. Notes on the study in general: It was reported that alpha-beta T cells came from several hundred expanded graft clones (about two months after transplant). T-cell counts and diversity at one year following transplant were attributed mainly to newly produced T cells.

Unique molecular identifiers were built into the TCRbeta library. TCRdb re-derived calls from the PCR reads in MiXCR, one entry per CDR3 protein. The table includes about a million distinct CDR3 sequences, about 29% detected once. The CDR3 is 16 amino acids. Germline CDR1 is SGHRS and CDR2 is YFSETQ. The V and J ends lost 3 bases and 5 bases respectively, with 18 bases between them. Comment on this clonotype: Its antigen is still unknown.

This chain uses TRBV5-1 with TRBJ2-4; a weak D match, TRBD2 (6 bases). This clonotype originated in a boy under two years old who had a stem cell transplant for SCID, so the T cells may come from the graft donor. The starting material was PBMCs, mostly from graft donor cells, obtained 360 days after TCRalphabeta/CD19-depleted stem cell transplant. As DNA, the CDR3 is TGCGCCAGCAGCTGGCCCCGCGCCCCGGGGGAAAACATTCAGTACTTC. This sequence encodes CASSWPRAPGENIQYF.